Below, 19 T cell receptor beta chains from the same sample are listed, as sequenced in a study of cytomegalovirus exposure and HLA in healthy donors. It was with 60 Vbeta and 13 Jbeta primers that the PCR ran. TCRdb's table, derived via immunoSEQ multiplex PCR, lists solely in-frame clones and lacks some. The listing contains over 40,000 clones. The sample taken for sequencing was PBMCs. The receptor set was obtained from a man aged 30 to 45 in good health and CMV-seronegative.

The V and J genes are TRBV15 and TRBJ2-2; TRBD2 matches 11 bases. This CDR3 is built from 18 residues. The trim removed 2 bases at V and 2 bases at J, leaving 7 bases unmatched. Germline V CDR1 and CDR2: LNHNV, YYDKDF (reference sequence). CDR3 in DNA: TGTGCCACCAGCAGATACCTCCTAGCGGGAGGAAACACCGGGGAGCTGTTTTTT. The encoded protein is CATSRYLLAGGNTGELFF.

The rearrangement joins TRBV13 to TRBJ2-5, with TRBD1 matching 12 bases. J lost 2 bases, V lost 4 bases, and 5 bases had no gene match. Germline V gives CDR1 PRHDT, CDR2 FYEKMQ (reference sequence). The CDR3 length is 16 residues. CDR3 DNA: TGTGCCAGCAGCTCCCGGGACAGGGGGCGTCAAGAGACCCAGTACTTC. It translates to CASSSRDRGRQETQYF.

CDR3 nucleotides: TGTGCCAGCAGCTTAGGAATAGCGGGAGAAGAGGGCCTACAGTATTTT. This codes for CASSLGIAGEEGLQYF. V and J are TRBV7-6 and TRBJ2-3; 9 positions match TRBD2. The germline CDR1 and CDR2 sequences are SGHVS and FNYEAQ. Germline trimming cut 1 base from V and 12 bases from J; bases unmatched to any gene: 14. CDR3 length: 16 residues. Looking up the rest from reference TRBV7-6 and TRBJ2-3 gives the full variable domain: GAGVSQSPRYKVTKRGQDVALRCDPISGHVSLYWYRQALGQGPEFLTYFNYEAQQDKSGLPNDRFSAERPEGSISTLTIQRTEQRDSAMYRCASSLGIAGEEGLQYFGPGTRLTVL.

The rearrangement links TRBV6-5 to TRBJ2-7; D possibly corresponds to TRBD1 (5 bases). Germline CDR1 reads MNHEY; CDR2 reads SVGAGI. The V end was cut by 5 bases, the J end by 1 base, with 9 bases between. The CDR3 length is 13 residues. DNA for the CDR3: TGTGCCAGCAGTCTAGACAGATCCTACGAGCAGTACTTC. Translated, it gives CASSLDRSYEQYF.

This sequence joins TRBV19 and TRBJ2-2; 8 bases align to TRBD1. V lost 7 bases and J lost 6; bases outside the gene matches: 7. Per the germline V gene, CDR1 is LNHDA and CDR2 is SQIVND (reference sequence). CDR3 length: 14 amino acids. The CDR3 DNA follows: TGTGCCAGTAACTCGGGACAGGAGGCCGGGGAGCTGTTTTTT. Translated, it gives CASNSGQEAGELFF.

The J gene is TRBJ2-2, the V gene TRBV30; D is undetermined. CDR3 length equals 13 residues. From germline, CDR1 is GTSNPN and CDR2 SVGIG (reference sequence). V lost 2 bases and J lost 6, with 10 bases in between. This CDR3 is CAWSSSRPGELFF. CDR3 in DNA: TGTGCCTGGAGTTCCTCCAGGCCCGGGGAGCTGTTTTTT.

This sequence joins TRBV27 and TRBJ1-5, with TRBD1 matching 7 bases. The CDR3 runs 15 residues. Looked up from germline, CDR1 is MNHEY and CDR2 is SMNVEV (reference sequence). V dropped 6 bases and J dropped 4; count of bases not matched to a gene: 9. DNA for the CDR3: TGTGCCAGCAGCTTAAAACAGGGGTTGAATCAGCCCCAGCATTTT. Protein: CASSLKQGLNQPQHF.

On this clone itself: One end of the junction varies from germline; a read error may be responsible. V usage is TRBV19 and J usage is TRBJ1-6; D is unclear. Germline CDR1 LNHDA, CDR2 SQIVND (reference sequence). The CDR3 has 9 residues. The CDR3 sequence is CASGKPLHF. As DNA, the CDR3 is TGTGCCAGTGGTAAGCCCCTACACTTT.

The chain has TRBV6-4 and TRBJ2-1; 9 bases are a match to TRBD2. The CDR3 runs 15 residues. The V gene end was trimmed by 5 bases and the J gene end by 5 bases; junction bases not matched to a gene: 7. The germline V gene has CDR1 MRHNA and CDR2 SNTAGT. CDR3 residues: CASSQQVAGDNEQFF. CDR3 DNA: TGTGCCAGCAGTCAGCAGGTAGCGGGGGACAATGAGCAGTTCTTC.

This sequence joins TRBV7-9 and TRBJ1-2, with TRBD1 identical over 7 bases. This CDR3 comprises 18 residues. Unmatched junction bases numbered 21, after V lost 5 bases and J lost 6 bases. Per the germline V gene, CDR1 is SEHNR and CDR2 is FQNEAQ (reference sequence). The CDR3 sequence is CASSPTGQFGSHHHGYTF. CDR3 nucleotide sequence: TGTGCCAGCAGCCCGACAGGGCAATTTGGGTCCCATCATCATGGCTACACCTTC.

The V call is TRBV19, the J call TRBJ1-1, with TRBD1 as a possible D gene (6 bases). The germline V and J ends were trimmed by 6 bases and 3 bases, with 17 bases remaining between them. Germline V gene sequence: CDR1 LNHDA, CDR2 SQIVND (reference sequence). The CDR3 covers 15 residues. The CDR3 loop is CASRHLGASDTEAFF. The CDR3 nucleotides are TGTGCCAGTAGGCACCTGGGGGCATCGGACACTGAAGCTTTCTTT.

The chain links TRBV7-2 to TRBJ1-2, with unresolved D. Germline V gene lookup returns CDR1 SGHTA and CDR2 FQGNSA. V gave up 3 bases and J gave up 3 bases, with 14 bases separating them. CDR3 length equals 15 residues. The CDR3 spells CASSFQDGGYYGYTF. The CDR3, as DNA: TGTGCCAGCAGCTTCCAGGACGGCGGGTACTATGGCTACACCTTC.

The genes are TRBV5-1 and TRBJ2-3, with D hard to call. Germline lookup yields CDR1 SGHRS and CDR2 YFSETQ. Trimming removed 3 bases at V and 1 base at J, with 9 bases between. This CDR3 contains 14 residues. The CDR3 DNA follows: TGCGCCAGCAGCTCGATATCGGGCACAGATACGCAGTATTTT. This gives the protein CASSSISGTDTQYF.

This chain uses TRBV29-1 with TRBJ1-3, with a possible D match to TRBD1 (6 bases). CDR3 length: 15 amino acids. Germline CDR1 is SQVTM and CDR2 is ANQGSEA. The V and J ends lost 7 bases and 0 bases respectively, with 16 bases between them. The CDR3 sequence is CSAGGQGSSGNTIYF. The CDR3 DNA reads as TGCAGCGCCGGGGGGCAGGGGAGCTCTGGAAACACCATATATTTT.

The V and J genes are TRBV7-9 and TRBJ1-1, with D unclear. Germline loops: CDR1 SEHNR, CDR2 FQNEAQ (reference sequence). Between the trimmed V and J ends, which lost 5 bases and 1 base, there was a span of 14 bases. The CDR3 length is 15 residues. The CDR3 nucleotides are TGTGCCAGCAGCCACAGCGGCCAGAGGAACACTGAAGCTTTCTTT. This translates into CASSHSGQRNTEAFF.

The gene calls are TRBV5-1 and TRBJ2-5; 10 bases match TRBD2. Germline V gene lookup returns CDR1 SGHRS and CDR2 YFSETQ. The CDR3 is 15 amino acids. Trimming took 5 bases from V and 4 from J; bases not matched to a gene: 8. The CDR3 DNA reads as TGCGCCAGCAGGTTAGCGGGAGGCCCATTAGAGACCCAGTACTTC. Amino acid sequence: CASRLAGGPLETQYF.

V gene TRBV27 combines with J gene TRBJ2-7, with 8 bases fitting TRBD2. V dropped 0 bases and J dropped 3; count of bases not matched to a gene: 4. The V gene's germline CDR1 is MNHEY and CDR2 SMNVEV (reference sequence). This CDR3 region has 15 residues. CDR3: CASSLSGLAGYEQYF. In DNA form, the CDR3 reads TGTGCCAGCAGTTTATCTGGTCTAGCGGGCTACGAGCAGTACTTC.

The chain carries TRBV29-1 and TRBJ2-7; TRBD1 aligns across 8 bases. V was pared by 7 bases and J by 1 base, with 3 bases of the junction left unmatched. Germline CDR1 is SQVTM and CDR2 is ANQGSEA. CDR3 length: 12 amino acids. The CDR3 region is CSARDRSYEQYF. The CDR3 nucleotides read TGCAGCGCTCGGGACAGGTCCTACGAGCAGTACTTC.

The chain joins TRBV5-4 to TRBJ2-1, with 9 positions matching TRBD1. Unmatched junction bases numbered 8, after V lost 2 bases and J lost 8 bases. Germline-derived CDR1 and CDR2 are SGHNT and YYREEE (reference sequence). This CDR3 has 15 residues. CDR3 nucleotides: TGTGCCAGCAGCTTCCTTACAGGGGGCAGGGATGAGCAGTTCTTC. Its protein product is CASSFLTGGRDEQFF.